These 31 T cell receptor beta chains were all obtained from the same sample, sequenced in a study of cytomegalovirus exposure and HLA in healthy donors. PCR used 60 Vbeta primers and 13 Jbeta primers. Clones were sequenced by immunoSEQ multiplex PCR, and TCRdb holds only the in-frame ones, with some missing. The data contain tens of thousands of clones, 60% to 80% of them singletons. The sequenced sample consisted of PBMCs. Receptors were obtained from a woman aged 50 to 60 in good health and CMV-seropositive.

The CDR3 nucleotides are TGTGCCAGCAGCTTAGATGTGGGACAGGGAAACACCATATATTTT. It specifies CASSLDVGQGNTIYF. V and J are TRBV7-8 and TRBJ1-3, with 7 bases that match TRBD1. Looked up from germline, CDR1 is SGHVS and CDR2 is FQNEAQ. V shed 1 base, J shed 4 bases, and the junction held 4 bases outside the gene matches. CDR3 size: 15 residues.

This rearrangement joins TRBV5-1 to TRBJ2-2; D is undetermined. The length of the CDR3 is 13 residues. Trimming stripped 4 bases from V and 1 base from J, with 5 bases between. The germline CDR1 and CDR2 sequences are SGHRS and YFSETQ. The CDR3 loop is CASSRENTGELFF. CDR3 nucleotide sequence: TGCGCCAGCAGCCGCGAGAACACCGGGGAGCTGTTTTTT.

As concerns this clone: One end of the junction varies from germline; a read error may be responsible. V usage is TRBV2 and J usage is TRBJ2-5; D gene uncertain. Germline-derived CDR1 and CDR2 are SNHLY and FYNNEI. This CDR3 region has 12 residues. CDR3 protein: CASSPRSSLCDF. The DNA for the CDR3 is TGTGCCAGCAGCCCTCGGAGCTCCCTTTGTGACTTC.

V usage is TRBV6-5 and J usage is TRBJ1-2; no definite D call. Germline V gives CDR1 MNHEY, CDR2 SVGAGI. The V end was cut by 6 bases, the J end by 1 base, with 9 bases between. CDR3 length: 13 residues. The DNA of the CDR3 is TGTGCCAGCAGGGGCGAAAATAACTATGGCTACACCTTC. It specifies CASRGENNYGYTF.

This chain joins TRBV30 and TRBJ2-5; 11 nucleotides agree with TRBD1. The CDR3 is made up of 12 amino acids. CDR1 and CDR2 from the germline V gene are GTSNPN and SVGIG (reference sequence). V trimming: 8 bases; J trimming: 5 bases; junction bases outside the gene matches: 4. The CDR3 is CAGQGAFETQYF. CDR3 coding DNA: TGTGCCGGACAGGGGGCATTTGAGACCCAGTACTTC.

The CDR3 DNA sequence: TGTGCCAGCAGTTACGCCAGGGGTGATACGCAGTATTTT. This sequence encodes CASSYARGDTQYF. The V call is TRBV6-5, the J call TRBJ2-3, with a tentative D call TRBD1 (6 bases). The length of the CDR3 is 13 residues. The V gene lost 2 bases and the J gene lost 6 bases, with 9 bases spanning the gap. CDR1 is MNHEY, CDR2 SVGAGI, per germline.

This CDR3 reads CASSLTAGGETQYF. The CDR3 nucleotides are TGTGCCAGCAGTTTAACAGCTGGGGGGGAGACCCAGTACTTC. V and J are TRBV28 and TRBJ2-5, with D possibly TRBD2 on 6 matching bases. The V end was cut by 2 bases, the J end by 5 bases, with 12 bases between. Germline V CDR1 and CDR2: MDHEN, SYDVKM. This CDR3 region has 14 residues.

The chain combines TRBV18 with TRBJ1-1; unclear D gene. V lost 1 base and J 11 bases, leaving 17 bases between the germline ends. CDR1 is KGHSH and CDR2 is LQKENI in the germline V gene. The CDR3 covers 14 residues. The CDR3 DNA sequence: TGTGCCAGCTCACCACAAGTGGACGGGGATCATGCTTTCTTT. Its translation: CASSPQVDGDHAFF.

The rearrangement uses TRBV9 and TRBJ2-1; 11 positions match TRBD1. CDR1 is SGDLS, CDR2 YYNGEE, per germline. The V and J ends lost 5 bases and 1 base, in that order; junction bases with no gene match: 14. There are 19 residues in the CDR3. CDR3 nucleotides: TGTGCCAGCAGTATGGGGGGACAGGGGGGTAGTAAGTCCTACAATGAGCAGTTCTTC. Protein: CASSMGGQGGSKSYNEQFF.

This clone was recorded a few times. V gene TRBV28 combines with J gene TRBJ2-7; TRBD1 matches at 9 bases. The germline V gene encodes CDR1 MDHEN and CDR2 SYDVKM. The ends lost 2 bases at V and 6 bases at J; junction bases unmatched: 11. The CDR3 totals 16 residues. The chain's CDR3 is CASSLTGTGTSFEQYF. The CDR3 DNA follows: TGTGCCAGCAGTTTAACCGGGACAGGGACATCTTTCGAGCAGTACTTC.

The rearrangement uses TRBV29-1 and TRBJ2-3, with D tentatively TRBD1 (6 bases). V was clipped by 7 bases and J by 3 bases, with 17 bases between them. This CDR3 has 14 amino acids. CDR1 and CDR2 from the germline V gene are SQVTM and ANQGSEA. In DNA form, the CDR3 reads TGCAGCGCTGAGGGCGTGAGGGGGACAGATACGCAGTATTTT. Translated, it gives CSAEGVRGTDTQYF.

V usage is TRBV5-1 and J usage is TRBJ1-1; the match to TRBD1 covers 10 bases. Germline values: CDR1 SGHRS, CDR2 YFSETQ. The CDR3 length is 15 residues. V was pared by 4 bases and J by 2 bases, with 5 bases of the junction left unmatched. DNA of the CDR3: TGCGCCAGCAGCACCGGACAGGGGGGAAACACTGAAGCTTTCTTT. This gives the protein CASSTGQGGNTEAFF.

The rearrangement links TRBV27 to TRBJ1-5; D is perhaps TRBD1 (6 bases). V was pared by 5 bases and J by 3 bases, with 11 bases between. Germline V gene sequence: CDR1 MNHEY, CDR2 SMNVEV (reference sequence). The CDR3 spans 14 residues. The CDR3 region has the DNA TGTGCCAGCAGTGAGGGGGACCTCAATCAGCCCCAGCATTTT. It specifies CASSEGDLNQPQHF.

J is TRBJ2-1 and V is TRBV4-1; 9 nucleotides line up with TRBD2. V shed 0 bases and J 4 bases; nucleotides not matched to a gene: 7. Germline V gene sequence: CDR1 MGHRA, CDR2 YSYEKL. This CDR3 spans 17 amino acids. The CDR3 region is CASSQELTSGRYNEQFF. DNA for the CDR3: TGCGCCAGCAGCCAAGAGTTAACTAGCGGGCGTTACAATGAGCAGTTCTTC.

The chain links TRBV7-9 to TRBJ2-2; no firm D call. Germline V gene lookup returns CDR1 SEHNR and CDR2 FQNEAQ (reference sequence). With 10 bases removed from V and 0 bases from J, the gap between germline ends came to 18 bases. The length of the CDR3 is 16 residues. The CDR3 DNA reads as TGTGCCACTCAGGAAAGTGGATCCGCGAACACCGGGGAGCTGTTTTTT. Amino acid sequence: CATQESGSANTGELFF.

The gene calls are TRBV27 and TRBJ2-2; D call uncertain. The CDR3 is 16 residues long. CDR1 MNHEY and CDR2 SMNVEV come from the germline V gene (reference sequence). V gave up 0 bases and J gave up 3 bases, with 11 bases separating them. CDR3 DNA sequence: TGTGCCAGCAGTTTATCCACCGGGTTCTACACCGGGGAGCTGTTTTTT. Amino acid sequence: CASSLSTGFYTGELFF.

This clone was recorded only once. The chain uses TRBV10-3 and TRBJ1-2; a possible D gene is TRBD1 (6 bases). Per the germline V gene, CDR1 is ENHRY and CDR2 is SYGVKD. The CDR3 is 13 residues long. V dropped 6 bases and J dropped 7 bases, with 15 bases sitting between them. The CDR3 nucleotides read TGTGCCATCAGCCTCGGCCGAGGGGGTGGCTACACCTTC. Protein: CAISLGRGGGYTF.

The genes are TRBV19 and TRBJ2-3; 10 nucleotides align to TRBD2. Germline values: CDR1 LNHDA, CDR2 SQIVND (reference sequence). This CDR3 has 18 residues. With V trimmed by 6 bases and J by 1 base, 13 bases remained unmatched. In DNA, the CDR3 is TGTGCCAGTAGGCGCCGGGCTAGCGGGAGTAGGGGCACAGATACGCAGTATTTT. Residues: CASRRRASGSRGTDTQYF.

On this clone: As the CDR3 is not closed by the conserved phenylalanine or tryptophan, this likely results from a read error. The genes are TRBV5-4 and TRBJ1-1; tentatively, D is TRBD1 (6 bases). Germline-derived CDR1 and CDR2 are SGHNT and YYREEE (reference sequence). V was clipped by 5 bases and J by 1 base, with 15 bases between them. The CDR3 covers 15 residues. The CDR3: CASSPPTGWNTEAFL. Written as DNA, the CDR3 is TGTGCCAGCAGTCCCCCGACAGGCTGGAACACTGAAGCTTTCCTT.

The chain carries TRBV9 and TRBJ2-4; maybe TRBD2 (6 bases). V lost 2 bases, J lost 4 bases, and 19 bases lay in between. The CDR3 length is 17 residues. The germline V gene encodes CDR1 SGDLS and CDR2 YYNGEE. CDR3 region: CASSVDPSGGVKNIQYF. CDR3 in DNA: TGTGCCAGCAGCGTTGACCCCTCGGGCGGGGTTAAAAACATTCAGTACTTC.

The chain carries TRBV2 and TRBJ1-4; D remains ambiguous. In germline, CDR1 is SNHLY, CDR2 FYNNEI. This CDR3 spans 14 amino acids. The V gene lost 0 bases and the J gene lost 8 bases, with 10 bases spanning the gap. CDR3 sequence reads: CASSEAGLGEKLFF. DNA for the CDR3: TGTGCCAGCAGTGAAGCTGGTCTAGGAGAAAAACTGTTTTTT.

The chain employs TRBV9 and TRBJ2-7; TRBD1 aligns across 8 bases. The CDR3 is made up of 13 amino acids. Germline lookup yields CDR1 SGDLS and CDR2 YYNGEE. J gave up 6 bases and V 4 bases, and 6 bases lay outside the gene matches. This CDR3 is CASSRAGGFEQYF. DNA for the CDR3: TGTGCCAGCAGCAGGGCAGGGGGCTTCGAGCAGTACTTC.

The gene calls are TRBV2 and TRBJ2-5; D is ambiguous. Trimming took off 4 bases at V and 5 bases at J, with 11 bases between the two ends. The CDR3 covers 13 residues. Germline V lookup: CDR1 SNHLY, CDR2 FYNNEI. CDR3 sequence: CASSVGSRETQYF. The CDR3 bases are TGTGCCAGCAGTGTCGGATCGCGGGAGACCCAGTACTTC.

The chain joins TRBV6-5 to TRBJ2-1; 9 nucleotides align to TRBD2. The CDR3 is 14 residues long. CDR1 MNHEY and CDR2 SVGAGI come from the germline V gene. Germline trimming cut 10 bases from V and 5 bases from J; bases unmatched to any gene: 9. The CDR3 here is CATFAGGPHNEQFF. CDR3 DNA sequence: TGTGCCACCTTCGCGGGAGGGCCCCACAATGAGCAGTTCTTC.

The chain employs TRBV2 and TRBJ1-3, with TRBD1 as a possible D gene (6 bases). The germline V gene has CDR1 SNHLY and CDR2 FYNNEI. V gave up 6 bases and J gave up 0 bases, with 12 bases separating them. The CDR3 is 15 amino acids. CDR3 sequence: CASSVQGISGNTIYF. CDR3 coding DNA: TGTGCCAGCAGCGTACAGGGCATCTCTGGAAACACCATATATTTT.

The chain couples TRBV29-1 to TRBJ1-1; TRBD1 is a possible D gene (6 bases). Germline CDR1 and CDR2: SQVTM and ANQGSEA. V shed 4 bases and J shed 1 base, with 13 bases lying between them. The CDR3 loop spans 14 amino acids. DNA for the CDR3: TGCAGCGTTGCCAGGGGAGGGGGGAACACTGAAGCTTTCTTT. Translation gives CSVARGGGNTEAFF.

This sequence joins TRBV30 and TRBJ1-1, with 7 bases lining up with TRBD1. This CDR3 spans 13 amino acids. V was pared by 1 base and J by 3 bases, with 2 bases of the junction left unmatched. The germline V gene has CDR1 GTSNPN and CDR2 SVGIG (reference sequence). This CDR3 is CAWSEGGYTEAFF. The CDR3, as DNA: TGTGCCTGGAGTGAAGGGGGCTACACTGAAGCTTTCTTT.

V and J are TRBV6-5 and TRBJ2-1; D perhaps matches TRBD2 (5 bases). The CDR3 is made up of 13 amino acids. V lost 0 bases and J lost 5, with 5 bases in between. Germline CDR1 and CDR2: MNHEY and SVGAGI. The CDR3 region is CASSYSRDNEQFF. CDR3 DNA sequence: TGTGCCAGCAGTTACTCGCGGGACAATGAGCAGTTCTTC.

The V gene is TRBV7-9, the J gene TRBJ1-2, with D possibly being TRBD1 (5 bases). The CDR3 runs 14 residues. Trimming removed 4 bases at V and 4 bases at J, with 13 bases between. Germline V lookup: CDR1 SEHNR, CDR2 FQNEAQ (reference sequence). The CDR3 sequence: CASSSQTGAYGYTF. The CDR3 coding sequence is TGTGCCAGCAGCTCCCAAACAGGAGCCTATGGCTACACCTTC. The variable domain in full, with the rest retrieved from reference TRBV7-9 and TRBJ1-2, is DTGVSQNPRHKITKRGQNVTFRCDPISEHNRLYWYRQTLGQGPEFLTYFQNEAQLEKSRLLSDRFSAERPKGSFSTLEIQRTEQGDSAMYLCASSSQTGAYGYTFGSGTRLTVV.

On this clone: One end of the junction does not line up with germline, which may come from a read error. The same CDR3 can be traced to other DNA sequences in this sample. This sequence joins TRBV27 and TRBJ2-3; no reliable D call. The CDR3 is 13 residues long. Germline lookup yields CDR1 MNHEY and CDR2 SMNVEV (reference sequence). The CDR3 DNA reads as TGTGCCAGCAGTCTATCGGCAGGAGATACGCAGTATTTT. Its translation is CASSLSAGDTQYF.

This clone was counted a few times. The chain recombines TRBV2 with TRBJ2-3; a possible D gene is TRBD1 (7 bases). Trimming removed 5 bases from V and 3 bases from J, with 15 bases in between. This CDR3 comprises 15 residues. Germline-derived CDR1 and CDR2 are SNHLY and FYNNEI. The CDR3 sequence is CASSLTGAGTDTQYF. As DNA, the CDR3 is TGTGCCAGCAGTCTTACAGGGGCGGGAACAGATACGCAGTATTTT.